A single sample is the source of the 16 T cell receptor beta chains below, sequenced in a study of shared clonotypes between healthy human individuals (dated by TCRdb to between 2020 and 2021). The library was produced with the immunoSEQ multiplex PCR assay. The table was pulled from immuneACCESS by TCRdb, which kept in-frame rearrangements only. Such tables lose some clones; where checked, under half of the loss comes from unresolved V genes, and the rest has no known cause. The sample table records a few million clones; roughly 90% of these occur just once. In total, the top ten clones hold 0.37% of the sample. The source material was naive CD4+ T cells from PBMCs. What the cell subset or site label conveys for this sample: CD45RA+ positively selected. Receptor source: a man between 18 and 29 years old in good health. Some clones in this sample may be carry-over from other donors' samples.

The CDR3 nucleotides are TGTGCCAGCAGCCCTAGTTGGATACAAGAGACCCAGTACTTC. It encodes CASSPSWIQETQYF. The chain combines TRBV7-9 with TRBJ2-5; D is uncertain. Germline CDR1 reads SEHNR; CDR2 reads FQNEAQ (reference sequence). V was clipped by 5 bases and J by 2 bases, with 12 bases between them. This CDR3 spans 14 amino acids.

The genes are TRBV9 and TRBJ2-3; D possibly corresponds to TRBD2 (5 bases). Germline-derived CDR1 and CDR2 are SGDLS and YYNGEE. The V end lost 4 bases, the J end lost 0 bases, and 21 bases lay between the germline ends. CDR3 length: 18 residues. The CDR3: CASSHPAAEPASTDTQYF. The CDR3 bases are TGTGCCAGCAGCCACCCGGCAGCGGAGCCTGCTAGCACAGATACGCAGTATTTT.

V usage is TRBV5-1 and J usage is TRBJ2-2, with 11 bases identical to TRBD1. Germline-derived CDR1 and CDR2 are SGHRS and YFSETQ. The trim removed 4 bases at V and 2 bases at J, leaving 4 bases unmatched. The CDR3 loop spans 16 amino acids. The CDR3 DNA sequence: TGCGCCAGCAGCGAAGGACAGGGGGCAAACACCGGGGAGCTGTTTTTT. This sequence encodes CASSEGQGANTGELFF.

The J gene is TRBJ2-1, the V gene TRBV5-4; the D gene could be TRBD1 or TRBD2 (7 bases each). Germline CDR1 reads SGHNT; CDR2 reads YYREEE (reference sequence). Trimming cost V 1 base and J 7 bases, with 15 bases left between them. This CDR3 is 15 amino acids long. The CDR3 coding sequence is TGTGCCAGCAGCTTGCCCAGGGGGGGGTGGAATGAGCAGTTCTTC. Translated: CASSLPRGGWNEQFF. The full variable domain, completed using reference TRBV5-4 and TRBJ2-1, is ETGVTQSPTHLIKTRGQQVTLRCSSQSGHNTVSWYQQALGQGPQFIFQYYREEENGRGNFPPRFSGLQFPNYSSELNVNALELDDSALYLCASSLPRGGWNEQFFGPGTRLTVL.

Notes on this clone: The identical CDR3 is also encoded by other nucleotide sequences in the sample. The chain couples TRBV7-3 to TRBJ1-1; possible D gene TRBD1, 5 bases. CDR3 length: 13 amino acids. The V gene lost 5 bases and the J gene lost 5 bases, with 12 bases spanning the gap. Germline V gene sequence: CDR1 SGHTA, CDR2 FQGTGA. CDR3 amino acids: CASSQRGGTEAFF. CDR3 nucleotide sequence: TGTGCCAGCAGCCAAAGGGGAGGGACTGAAGCTTTCTTT.

The CDR3 sequence is CASSHGQGWDPSSGNTIYF. CDR3 sequence (DNA): TGTGCCAGCAGCCATGGACAGGGTTGGGATCCGAGCTCTGGAAACACCATATATTTT. The J gene is TRBJ1-3, the V gene TRBV28, with 8 bases identical to TRBD1. CDR1 MDHEN and CDR2 SYDVKM come from the germline V gene. The CDR3 runs 19 residues. V lost 6 bases, J lost 0 bases, and 16 bases stayed unmatched.

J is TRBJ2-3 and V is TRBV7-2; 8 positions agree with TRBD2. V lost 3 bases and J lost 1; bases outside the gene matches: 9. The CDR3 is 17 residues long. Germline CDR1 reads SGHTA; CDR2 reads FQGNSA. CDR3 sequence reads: CASSLQAGRAGTDTQYF. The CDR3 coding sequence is TGTGCCAGCAGCTTGCAAGCCGGGAGGGCCGGCACAGATACGCAGTATTTT.

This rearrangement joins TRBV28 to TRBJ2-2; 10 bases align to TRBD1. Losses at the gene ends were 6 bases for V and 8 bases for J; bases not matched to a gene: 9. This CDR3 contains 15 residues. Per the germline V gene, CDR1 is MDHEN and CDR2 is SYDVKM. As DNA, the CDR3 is TGTGCCAGCAGAGACCGACAGGGGGCCGGGGGGGAGCTGTTTTTT. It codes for CASRDRQGAGGELFF.

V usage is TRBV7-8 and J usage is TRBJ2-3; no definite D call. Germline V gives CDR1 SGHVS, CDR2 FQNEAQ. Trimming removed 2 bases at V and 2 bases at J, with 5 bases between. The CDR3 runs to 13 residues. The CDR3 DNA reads TGTGCCAGCAGCTTATTCCTCACAGATACGCAGTATTTT. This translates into CASSLFLTDTQYF. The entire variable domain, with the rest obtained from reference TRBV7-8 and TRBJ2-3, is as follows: GAGVSQSPRYKVAKRGQDVALRCDPISGHVSLFWYQQALGQGPEFLTYFQNEAQLDKSGLPSDRFFAERPEGSVSTLKIQRTQQEDSAVYLCASSLFLTDTQYFGPGTRLTVL.

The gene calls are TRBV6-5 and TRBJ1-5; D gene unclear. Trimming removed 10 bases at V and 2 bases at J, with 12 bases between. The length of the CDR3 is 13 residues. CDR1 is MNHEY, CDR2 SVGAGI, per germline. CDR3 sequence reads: CATRARGNQPQHF. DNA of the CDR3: TGTGCCACGAGGGCGAGGGGCAATCAGCCCCAGCATTTT.

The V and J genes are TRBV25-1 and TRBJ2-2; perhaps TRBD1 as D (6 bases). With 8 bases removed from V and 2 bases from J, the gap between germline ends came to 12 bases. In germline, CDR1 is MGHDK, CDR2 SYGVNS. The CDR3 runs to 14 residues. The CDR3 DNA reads TGTGCCAGCGACTTCAGGGGAAACACCGGGGAGCTGTTTTTT. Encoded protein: CASDFRGNTGELFF. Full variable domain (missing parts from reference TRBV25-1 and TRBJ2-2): EADIYQTPRYLVIGTGKKITLECSQTMGHDKMYWYQQDPGMELHLIHYSYGVNSTEKGDLSSESTVSRIRTEHFPLTLESARPSHTSQYLCASDFRGNTGELFFGEGSRLTVL.

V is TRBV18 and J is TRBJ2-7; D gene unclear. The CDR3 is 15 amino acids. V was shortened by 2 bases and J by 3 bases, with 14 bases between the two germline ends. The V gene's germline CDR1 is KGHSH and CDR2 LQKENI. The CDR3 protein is CASSPFSSRDYEQYF. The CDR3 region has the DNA TGTGCCAGCTCACCATTCTCAAGTAGGGACTACGAGCAGTACTTC.

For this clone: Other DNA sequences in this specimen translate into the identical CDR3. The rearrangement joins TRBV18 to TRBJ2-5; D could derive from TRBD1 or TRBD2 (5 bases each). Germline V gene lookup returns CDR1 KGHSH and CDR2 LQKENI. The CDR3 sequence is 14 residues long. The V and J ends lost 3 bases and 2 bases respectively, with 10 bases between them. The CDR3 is CASSPRDGQETQYF. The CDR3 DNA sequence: TGTGCCAGCTCACCCCGGGACGGTCAAGAGACCCAGTACTTC.

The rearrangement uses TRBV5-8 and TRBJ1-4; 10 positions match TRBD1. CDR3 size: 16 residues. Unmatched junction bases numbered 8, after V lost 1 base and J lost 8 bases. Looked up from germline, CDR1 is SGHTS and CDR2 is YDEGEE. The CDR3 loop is CASSLYTGQGMEKLFF. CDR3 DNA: TGTGCCAGCAGCTTGTACACGGGACAGGGGATGGAAAAACTGTTTTTT.

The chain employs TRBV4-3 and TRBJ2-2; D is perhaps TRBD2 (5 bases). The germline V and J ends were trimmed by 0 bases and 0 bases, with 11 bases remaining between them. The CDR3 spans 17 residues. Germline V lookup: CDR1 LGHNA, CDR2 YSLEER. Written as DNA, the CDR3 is TGCGCCAGCAGCCAAGAAGGGTGGGGAGCGAACACCGGGGAGCTGTTTTTT. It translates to CASSQEGWGANTGELFF.

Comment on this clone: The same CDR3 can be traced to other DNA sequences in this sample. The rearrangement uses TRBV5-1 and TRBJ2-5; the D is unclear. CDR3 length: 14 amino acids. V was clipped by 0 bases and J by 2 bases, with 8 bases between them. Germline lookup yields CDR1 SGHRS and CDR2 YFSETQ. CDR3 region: CASSLVSAQETQYF. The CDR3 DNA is TGCGCCAGCAGCTTGGTTTCAGCTCAAGAGACCCAGTACTTC. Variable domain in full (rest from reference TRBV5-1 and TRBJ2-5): KAGVTQTPRYLIKTRGQQVTLSCSPISGHRSVSWYQQTPGQGLQFLFEYFSETQRNKGNFPGRFSGRQFSNSRSEMNVSTLELGDSALYLCASSLVSAQETQYFGPGTRLLVL.